A single sample gave rise to the 24 T cell receptor beta chains below, sequenced in a study of human T cells and chemical hapten exposure. TCRdb passed the RACE reads through MiXCR, listing each CDR3 protein once. The sample holds 180,000 or so distinct CDR3 sequences, more than 14% seen once. Time point denoted: patch test 1, 2 weeks after DPC sensitization. Treatment indicated: therapeutic diphenylcyclopropenone sensitization with weekly scalp DPC. This specimen was whole blood, taken in connection with sensitization to the hapten diphenylcyclopropenone (DPC). The receptors stem from a woman younger than 45 with alopecia areata. Some clones in this sample may be carry-over from other donors' samples.

The chain links TRBV7-3 to TRBJ2-1; 11 bases are a match to TRBD1. Looked up from germline, CDR1 is SGHTA and CDR2 is FQGTGA. The CDR3 length is 15 residues. V lost 5 bases and J lost 6; bases outside the gene matches: 6. The chain's CDR3 is CASSAFGTGGNEQFF. In DNA form, the CDR3 reads TGTGCCAGCAGCGCCTTCGGGACAGGGGGCAATGAGCAGTTCTTC.

This clonotype appeared a few times. The rearrangement links TRBV3-1 to TRBJ1-1, with D unresolved. CDR3 length: 13 amino acids. Trimming took off 1 base at V and 8 bases at J, with 11 bases between the two ends. Germline values: CDR1 LGHDT, CDR2 YNNKEL (reference sequence). The CDR3 DNA sequence: TGTGCCAGCAGCCAAGCAGGACTAGGGGAAGCTTTCTTT. Amino acids: CASSQAGLGEAFF.

J is TRBJ2-5 and V is TRBV23-1, with TRBD2 matching 7 bases. TRBV23-1 is reported as an ORF; its role is uncertain. V dropped 2 bases and J dropped 2; count of bases not matched to a gene: 5. This CDR3 spans 15 amino acids. The CDR3 region has the DNA TGCGCCAGCAGTCAACCAGCGGGGTCTCAAGAGACCCAGTACTTC. Translation gives CASSQPAGSQETQYF.

This clonotype was observed at least ten times. The chain uses TRBV28 and TRBJ1-5; D uncertain. The CDR3 covers 15 residues. Germline CDR1 is MDHEN and CDR2 is SYDVKM. The ends were cut back, 3 bases at V and 9 bases at J, with 18 bases in the middle. CDR3 protein: CASSFSDAGLGPQHF. The CDR3 DNA is TGTGCCAGCAGTTTTTCAGACGCGGGGTTAGGGCCCCAGCATTTT.

The chain is built from TRBV27 and TRBJ2-5; the match to TRBD2 covers 7 bases. The CDR3 consists of 14 residues. With 6 bases clipped from V and 5 bases from J, the junction kept 9 bases outside the gene matches. Germline values: CDR1 MNHEY, CDR2 SMNVEV (reference sequence). The CDR3 reads CASRETSVFETQYF. CDR3 bases: TGTGCCAGCAGAGAAACTAGCGTGTTTGAGACCCAGTACTTC.

There are a few counts of this clonotype. The rearrangement links TRBV5-4 to TRBJ1-1, with D perhaps TRBD1 (6 bases). This CDR3 spans 14 amino acids. Trimming shortened V by 4 bases and J by 5 bases, and 15 bases separated the two germline ends. Germline-derived CDR1 and CDR2 are SGHNT and YYREEE (reference sequence). CDR3 region: CASSRGAIDTEAFF. As DNA, the CDR3 is TGTGCCAGCAGCCGGGGGGCCATCGATACTGAAGCTTTCTTT.

In this sample, this clonotype turned up a few times. The chain combines TRBV20-1 with TRBJ2-4; no clear D gene. The CDR3 contains 13 residues. Trimming pared 3 bases from V and 1 base from J, leaving 7 bases between. Germline V gene data show CDR1 as DFQATT and CDR2 as SNEGSKA (reference sequence). CDR3 coding DNA: TGCAGTGCTAGTCAAGGGGCCAAAAACATTCAGTACTTC. It is translated as CSASQGAKNIQYF.

This clonotype was seen only a few times. V gene TRBV10-3 combines with J gene TRBJ2-2; D assignment may be TRBD1 or TRBD2 (5 bases each). The length of the CDR3 is 16 residues. V dropped 6 bases and J dropped 0 bases, with 14 bases sitting between them. Germline V gene lookup returns CDR1 ENHRY and CDR2 SYGVKD. CDR3 DNA: TGTGCCATCAGCGACGGACTGGGACCGAACACCGGGGAGCTGTTTTTT. Its protein product is CAISDGLGPNTGELFF.

There are a few counts of this clonotype. This sequence joins TRBV2 and TRBJ1-5, with D unresolved. This CDR3 has 15 residues. Germline CDR1 is SNHLY and CDR2 is FYNNEI. The germline V and J ends were trimmed by 5 bases and 4 bases, with 15 bases remaining between them. The CDR3 loop is CASSPGTMGNQPQHF. Here the CDR3 DNA reads TGTGCCAGCAGTCCCGGAACCATGGGGAATCAGCCCCAGCATTTT.

A few counts support this clonotype. The chain has TRBV12-3 or TRBV12-4 and TRBJ2-3; no firm D call. V was pared by 6 bases and J by 1 base, with 8 bases between. The CDR3 is 13 residues long. CDR3 DNA sequence: TGTGCCAGCAGGGGTAGTGGCACAGATACGCAGTATTTT. Translating gives CASRGSGTDTQYF.

This clonotype came up a few times. The J gene is TRBJ1-2, the V gene TRBV6-1; D possibly corresponds to TRBD1 (5 bases). Trimming cost V 2 bases and J 2 bases, with 15 bases left between them. CDR1 is MNHNS, CDR2 SASEGT, per germline. The CDR3 consists of 16 residues. The CDR3 DNA is TGTGCCAGCAGTGAACAGGGTAAAGGGCCGAACTATGGCTACACCTTC. Its protein is CASSEQGKGPNYGYTF.

Ten or more counts support this clonotype. The chain joins TRBV5-1 to TRBJ1-1, with D possibly matching TRBD1 (5 bases). This CDR3 has 13 residues. The V gene's germline CDR1 is SGHRS and CDR2 YFSETQ. V was shortened by 2 bases and J by 2 bases, with 7 bases between the two germline ends. As DNA, the CDR3 is TGCGCCAGCAGCTTTCAGGGAAACACTGAAGCTTTCTTT. Amino acids: CASSFQGNTEAFF.

The sample holds many counts of this clonotype. V gene TRBV29-1 combines with J gene TRBJ2-5, with 8 bases that match TRBD1. CDR3 length: 12 amino acids. Per germline, CDR1 SQVTM and CDR2 ANQGSEA. V trimming: 7 bases; J trimming: 4 bases; junction bases outside the gene matches: 5. CDR3 nucleotides: TGCAGCGCGCGACAGGGGAGAGAGACCCAGTACTTC. Its protein is CSARQGRETQYF.

This clonotype was counted at least ten times. This chain links TRBV7-2 with TRBJ2-7, with 8 bases lining up with TRBD1. This CDR3 region has 14 residues. Trimming cost V 5 bases and J 1 base; bases outside gene matches: 4. Germline V gene lookup returns CDR1 SGHTA and CDR2 FQGNSA. CDR3 amino acids: CASSPDRVSYEQYF. The CDR3 coding sequence is TGTGCCAGCAGCCCGGACAGGGTTTCCTACGAGCAGTACTTC.

The count of this clonotype is one. J is TRBJ2-7 and V is TRBV10-3; 8 bases match TRBD1. Trimming removed 10 bases from V and 6 bases from J; junction bases left unmatched: 11. CDR3 length: 13 amino acids. Germline CDR1 is ENHRY and CDR2 is SYGVKD. CDR3: CASTGTGVPEQYF. The CDR3 DNA follows: TGTGCCAGCACCGGGACAGGTGTTCCCGAGCAGTACTTC.

This clonotype has a handful of counts. The gene calls are TRBV7-9 and TRBJ2-2; 8 bases match TRBD1. This CDR3 spans 15 amino acids. Germline V gene lookup returns CDR1 SEHNR and CDR2 FQNEAQ (reference sequence). V lost 2 bases, J lost 9 bases, and 8 bases stayed unmatched. CDR3 amino acids: CASSLLGQGLRELFF. The CDR3 DNA sequence: TGTGCCAGCAGCTTACTCGGACAGGGTCTCCGGGAGCTGTTTTTT.

V gene TRBV4-3 combines with J gene TRBJ2-2; TRBD1 matches 8 bases. Germline loops: CDR1 LGHNA, CDR2 YSLEER. The CDR3 is made up of 15 amino acids. The J segment lost 6 bases and the V segment lost 5 bases, leaving 8 bases of the junction unmatched. The CDR3 sequence is CASSSGQGRAGELFF. The CDR3 DNA reads TGCGCCAGCAGCTCCGGACAGGGAAGGGCCGGGGAGCTGTTTTTT.

A few counts support this clonotype. The chain employs TRBV6-5 and TRBJ1-6; D is possibly TRBD1 (6 bases). The CDR3 spans 14 residues. Looked up from germline, CDR1 is MNHEY and CDR2 is SVGAGI. The germline V and J ends were trimmed by 5 bases and 7 bases, with 12 bases remaining between them. The CDR3 nucleotides read TGTGCCAGCAGTCCCTCCCAGGGGAATTCACCCCTCCACTTT. As protein: CASSPSQGNSPLHF.

This clonotype has at least ten counts. The chain recombines TRBV18 with TRBJ2-7; D is ambiguous. V was shortened by 2 bases and J by 4 bases, with 12 bases between the two germline ends. The CDR3 extends over 14 amino acids. The germline gives CDR1 KGHSH, CDR2 LQKENI. CDR3 nucleotides: TGTGCCAGCTCACCAATAGGCACTCGGTACGAGCAGTACTTC. Residues: CASSPIGTRYEQYF.

This clonotype has a handful of counts. V usage is TRBV6-5 and J usage is TRBJ1-1; 8 nucleotides match TRBD1. Trimming took 4 bases from V and 1 from J; bases not matched to a gene: 8. This CDR3 comprises 16 residues. Germline CDR1 MNHEY, CDR2 SVGAGI. The CDR3 is CASSWEGQGPNTEAFF. CDR3 nucleotide sequence: TGTGCCAGCAGTTGGGAAGGACAGGGCCCGAACACTGAAGCTTTCTTT.

V is TRBV29-1 and J is TRBJ2-5, with D possibly being TRBD2 (5 bases). This CDR3 comprises 14 residues. Germline CDR1 SQVTM, CDR2 ANQGSEA. V was shortened by 6 bases and J by 1 base, with 15 bases between the two germline ends. The CDR3: CSVTGMGSQETQYF. The DNA of the CDR3 is TGCAGCGTGACGGGGATGGGTTCCCAAGAGACCCAGTACTTC.

This clonotype is a singleton in its sample. The chain carries TRBV6-6 and TRBJ2-5; D remains ambiguous. The germline CDR1 and CDR2 sequences are MNHNY and SVGAGI (reference sequence). The CDR3 sequence is 15 residues long. V lost 4 bases and J 2 bases, leaving 14 bases between the germline ends. CDR3: CASSFHTSSQETQYF. CDR3 in DNA: TGTGCCAGCAGTTTCCACACATCCAGTCAAGAGACCCAGTACTTC.

In this sample, this clonotype turned up many times. The chain couples TRBV19 to TRBJ1-2; D perhaps matches TRBD1 (6 bases). This CDR3 has 11 amino acids. V was shortened by 10 bases and J by 5 bases, with 11 bases between the two germline ends. Germline V gene data show CDR1 as LNHDA and CDR2 as SQIVND (reference sequence). CDR3 protein: CATFGQYGYTF. CDR3 nucleotides: TGTGCCACCTTCGGACAGTATGGCTACACCTTC.

This clonotype was recorded at least ten times. The chain is built from TRBV5-1 and TRBJ2-1; weak D call: TRBD2 (6 bases). The CDR3 is 14 residues long. Germline V lookup: CDR1 SGHRS, CDR2 YFSETQ. V lost 4 bases, J lost 7 bases, and 15 bases lay in between. The CDR3 loop is CASSIGGSENEQFF. CDR3 in DNA: TGCGCCAGCAGCATCGGAGGGTCGGAGAATGAGCAGTTCTTC.